The 23 T cell receptor beta chains reported below all come from one sample, sequenced in a study of OX40 agonist ivuxolimab in advanced cancers. The receptor library was made with the immunoSEQ multiplex PCR assay. As stored in TCRdb, this immuneACCESS dataset retains in-frame rearrangements with V and J assigned. A fraction of the clones does not appear; measured against another copy, unresolved V genes explain less than half of the discrepancy, and the remainder lacks a known reason. In all, the sample holds about 25,000 clones, and around 86% of those were seen once. The top ten hold approximately 42% of the sample. This sample comprised CD4+ or CD8+ T cells sorted from blood, obtained in a trial of the OX40 agonist ivuxolimab. The receptors were gathered from an adult with an advanced solid tumor such as melanoma, head and neck, liver or kidney cancer.

The chain uses TRBV27 and TRBJ1-2; a weak D match, TRBD1 (6 bases). The CDR3 contains 14 residues. The V end was cut by 3 bases, the J end by 4 bases, with 12 bases between. Germline V gene lookup returns CDR1 MNHEY and CDR2 SMNVEV (reference sequence). The CDR3 DNA sequence: TGTGCCAGCAGTTTTTTTGGGGGCAGCTATGGCTACACCTTC. It is translated as CASSFFGGSYGYTF.

This clone was found once. The chain couples TRBV5-1 to TRBJ2-1; D gene ambiguous. Germline CDR1 is SGHRS and CDR2 is YFSETQ. The CDR3 is made up of 15 amino acids. Trimming stripped 0 bases from V and 0 bases from J, with 7 bases between. Written as DNA, the CDR3 is TGCGCCAGCAGCTTGGGGCGGAGCTCCTACAATGAGCAGTTCTTC. This sequence encodes CASSLGRSSYNEQFF.

CDR3 DNA sequence: TGTGCCATCAGTGAAAAAGGGTTGGCAGATACGCAGTATTTT. Protein sequence: CAISEKGLADTQYF. This rearrangement joins TRBV10-3 to TRBJ2-3; D ambiguous. CDR1 and CDR2 (germline): ENHRY, SYGVKD. This CDR3 comprises 14 residues. Trimming pared 3 bases from V and 4 bases from J, leaving 11 bases between.

The V and J genes are TRBV5-4 and TRBJ2-1; no reliable D call. Germline CDR1 SGHNT, CDR2 YYREEE (reference sequence). CDR3 length: 13 amino acids. Trimming stripped 4 bases from V and 8 bases from J, with 13 bases between. The CDR3 protein is CASSPFGTDEQFF. The CDR3, as DNA: TGTGCCAGCAGCCCTTTCGGTACTGATGAGCAGTTCTTC.

The chain uses TRBV5-5 and TRBJ2-7; the D gene could be TRBD1 or TRBD2 (5 bases each). There are 14 residues in the CDR3. The germline V and J ends were trimmed by 0 bases and 3 bases, with 10 bases remaining between them. Germline assignment: CDR1 SGHKS and CDR2 YYEKEE (reference sequence). The CDR3 DNA follows: TGTGCCAGCAGCTTGGCCGGGGACGGCTACGAGCAGTACTTC. As protein: CASSLAGDGYEQYF.

V usage is TRBV19 and J usage is TRBJ2-7, with 8 bases aligning to TRBD1. CDR1 is LNHDA and CDR2 is SQIVND in the germline V gene (reference sequence). The CDR3 runs 15 residues. J lost 5 bases, V lost 5 bases, and 11 bases had no gene match. CDR3 sequence: CASSDRTGYTDEQYF. CDR3 coding DNA: TGTGCCAGTAGTGACCGGACAGGGTATACGGACGAGCAGTACTTC.

The rearrangement uses TRBV9 and TRBJ2-1; D may be TRBD1 or TRBD2 (5 bases each). The CDR3 spans 12 residues. Germline CDR1 reads SGDLS; CDR2 reads YYNGEE. V dropped 3 bases and J dropped 6 bases, with 7 bases sitting between them. The CDR3 region is CASSGGFNEQFF. CDR3 in DNA: TGTGCCAGCAGCGGGGGGTTCAATGAGCAGTTCTTC.

The chain carries TRBV7-9 and TRBJ2-4; weak D call: TRBD1 (5 bases). Germline-derived CDR1 and CDR2 are SEHNR and FQNEAQ (reference sequence). Trimming removed 3 bases from V and 0 bases from J, with 12 bases in between. The CDR3 contains 16 residues. The DNA for the CDR3 is TGTGCCAGCAGCTTTGGGGCGGACCTAGCCAAAAACATTCAGTACTTC. Encoded protein: CASSFGADLAKNIQYF.

The chain combines TRBV2 with TRBJ2-1; 9 bases fit TRBD1. The CDR3 runs to 13 residues. Germline V CDR1 and CDR2: SNHLY, FYNNEI. With V trimmed by 10 bases and J by 4 bases, 5 bases remained unmatched. The CDR3 reads CAIGTGLYNEQFF. The CDR3 region has the DNA TGTGCCATCGGGACAGGGCTATACAATGAGCAGTTCTTC.

CDR3 loop: CASNKGGDQGYTF. CDR3 DNA: TGTGCCAGCAACAAAGGAGGGGATCAGGGCTACACCTTC. The chain is built from TRBV4-2 and TRBJ1-2; D possibly corresponds to TRBD1 (5 bases). Germline V gives CDR1 LGHNA, CDR2 YNFKEQ. Trimming shortened V by 7 bases and J by 8 bases, and 17 bases separated the two germline ends. The CDR3 sequence is 13 residues long.

The chain carries TRBV29-1 and TRBJ2-3; 13 nucleotides line up with TRBD2. V shed 6 bases and J 6 bases; nucleotides not matched to a gene: 6. Germline V lookup: CDR1 SQVTM, CDR2 ANQGSEA. This CDR3 comprises 14 residues. The CDR3 DNA reads as TGCAGCGTGGACGGACTAGCGGGAGTGGATACGCAGTATTTT. Protein sequence: CSVDGLAGVDTQYF.

The V call is TRBV28, the J call TRBJ2-1, with TRBD2 matching 7 bases. The germline V gene encodes CDR1 MDHEN and CDR2 SYDVKM. Losses at the gene ends were 4 bases for V and 7 bases for J; bases not matched to a gene: 7. The CDR3 has 14 amino acids. CDR3 sequence reads: CASSSWGGKNEQFF. The CDR3 region has the DNA TGTGCCAGCAGTTCCTGGGGAGGGAAGAATGAGCAGTTCTTC.

The table lists this clone with a count of one. The chain joins TRBV27 to TRBJ2-1, with 9 bases that match TRBD1. Germline V gene data show CDR1 as MNHEY and CDR2 as SMNVEV (reference sequence). V trimming: 2 bases; J trimming: 4 bases; junction bases outside the gene matches: 3. This CDR3 region has 15 residues. CDR3 nucleotide sequence: TGTGCCAGCAGTTTAGGGACAGGGCTATACAATGAGCAGTTCTTC. Translated, it gives CASSLGTGLYNEQFF.

This chain joins TRBV6-5 and TRBJ1-3, with D maybe TRBD1 (5 bases). The CDR3 contains 15 residues. Deletions cut 2 bases from V and 9 bases from J, with 17 bases between. From germline, CDR1 is MNHEY and CDR2 SVGAGI. The chain's CDR3 is CASSYLSPSGGTIYF. The DNA of the CDR3 is TGTGCCAGCAGTTACCTGAGCCCCAGTGGGGGCACCATATATTTT.

V is TRBV6-4 and J is TRBJ1-1; 10 bases match TRBD1. This CDR3 is built from 14 residues. In germline, CDR1 is MRHNA, CDR2 SNTAGT. V was pared by 4 bases and J by 4 bases, with 3 bases of the junction left unmatched. The CDR3 DNA reads TGTGCCAGCAGTGGGGGACAGGGGCTCACTGAAGCTTTCTTT. Its protein product is CASSGGQGLTEAFF.

V and J are TRBV29-1 and TRBJ2-7; D perhaps matches TRBD2 (6 bases). Germline CDR1 is SQVTM and CDR2 is ANQGSEA. Trimming removed 5 bases from V and 2 bases from J, with 10 bases in between. The CDR3 is made up of 12 amino acids. The CDR3: CSVIAETYEQYF. In DNA, the CDR3 is TGCAGCGTTATAGCGGAAACCTACGAGCAGTACTTC.

The chain carries TRBV7-2 and TRBJ1-1, with D unclear. Per germline, CDR1 SGHTA and CDR2 FQGNSA. The CDR3 has 11 amino acids. Trimming took off 1 base at V and 8 bases at J, with 5 bases between the two ends. CDR3: CASSLEVEAFF. The CDR3 region has the DNA TGTGCCAGCAGCTTAGAGGTCGAAGCTTTCTTT. Full variable domain (rest looked up from reference TRBV7-2 and TRBJ1-1): GAGVSQSPSNKVTEKGKDVELRCDPISGHTALYWYRQSLGQGLEFLIYFQGNSAPDKSGLPSDRFSAERTGGSVSTLTIQRTQQEDSAVYLCASSLEVEAFFGQGTRLTVV.

V usage is TRBV5-6 and J usage is TRBJ2-1; D remains unclear. The V and J ends lost 0 bases and 7 bases respectively, with 5 bases between them. Germline CDR1 is SGHDT and CDR2 is YYEEEE. The CDR3 runs 12 residues. This chain's CDR3 is CASSLVSNEQFF. CDR3 nucleotides: TGTGCCAGCAGCTTGGTTTCTAATGAGCAGTTCTTC. The variable domain in full, with the rest retrieved from reference TRBV5-6 and TRBJ2-1, is DAGVTQSPTHLIKTRGQQVTLRCSPKSGHDTVSWYQQALGQGPQFIFQYYEEEERQRGNFPDRFSGHQFPNYSSELNVNALLLGDSALYLCASSLVSNEQFFGPGTRLTVL.

The gene calls are TRBV11-2 and TRBJ2-1; D is uncertain. The CDR3 covers 14 residues. Trimming removed 7 bases from V and 4 bases from J, with 14 bases in between. The germline gives CDR1 SGHAT, CDR2 FQNNGV. CDR3 residues: CASNMVGGYNEQFF. In DNA form, the CDR3 reads TGTGCCAGCAACATGGTCGGCGGATACAATGAGCAGTTCTTC.

V gene TRBV19 combines with J gene TRBJ2-1; tentative D call: TRBD1 (6 bases). Per the germline V gene, CDR1 is LNHDA and CDR2 is SQIVND (reference sequence). CDR3 length equals 13 residues. V dropped 5 bases and J dropped 6 bases, with 11 bases sitting between them. CDR3 amino acids: CASSATGLNEQFF. CDR3 nucleotide sequence: TGTGCCAGTAGTGCTACAGGGCTCAATGAGCAGTTCTTC.

In DNA, the CDR3 is TGTGCCAGCAGCGTAGGGGACGAGCAGTACTTC. Translated, it gives CASSVGDEQYF. This chain joins TRBV9 and TRBJ2-7; no reliable D call. Trimming pared 0 bases from V and 5 bases from J, leaving 3 bases between. Germline V gene lookup returns CDR1 SGDLS and CDR2 YYNGEE. This CDR3 is 11 amino acids long.

The V gene is TRBV7-9, the J gene TRBJ2-7, with a tentative D call TRBD1 (6 bases). Germline V gene lookup returns CDR1 SEHNR and CDR2 FQNEAQ (reference sequence). V was trimmed by 4 bases and J by 3 bases, leaving 13 bases between them. The CDR3 has 14 amino acids. For the CDR3, the DNA is TGTGCCAGCAGCTCTCCGGGACACAACTACGAGCAGTACTTC. This sequence encodes CASSSPGHNYEQYF.

About this clone itself: An end of the junction does not agree with germline; a read error may underlie this. The V gene is TRBV7-7, the J gene TRBJ1-3, with TRBD1 matching over 7 bases. This CDR3 region has 17 residues. In germline, CDR1 is SSHAT, CDR2 FNYEAQ (reference sequence). The CDR3, as DNA: TGCGCCAGCAGCGTGCAACAGGGGAGGGAGTCTGGAAACACCATATATTTT. Translated: CASSVQQGRESGNTIYF. Full variable domain (remainder filled in from reference TRBV7-7 and TRBJ1-3): GAGVSQSPRYKVTKRGQDVTLRCDPISSHATLYWYQQALGQGPEFLTYFNYEAQPDKSGLPSDRFSAERPEGSISTLTIQRTEQRDSAMYRCASSVQQGRESGNTIYFGEGSWLTVV.